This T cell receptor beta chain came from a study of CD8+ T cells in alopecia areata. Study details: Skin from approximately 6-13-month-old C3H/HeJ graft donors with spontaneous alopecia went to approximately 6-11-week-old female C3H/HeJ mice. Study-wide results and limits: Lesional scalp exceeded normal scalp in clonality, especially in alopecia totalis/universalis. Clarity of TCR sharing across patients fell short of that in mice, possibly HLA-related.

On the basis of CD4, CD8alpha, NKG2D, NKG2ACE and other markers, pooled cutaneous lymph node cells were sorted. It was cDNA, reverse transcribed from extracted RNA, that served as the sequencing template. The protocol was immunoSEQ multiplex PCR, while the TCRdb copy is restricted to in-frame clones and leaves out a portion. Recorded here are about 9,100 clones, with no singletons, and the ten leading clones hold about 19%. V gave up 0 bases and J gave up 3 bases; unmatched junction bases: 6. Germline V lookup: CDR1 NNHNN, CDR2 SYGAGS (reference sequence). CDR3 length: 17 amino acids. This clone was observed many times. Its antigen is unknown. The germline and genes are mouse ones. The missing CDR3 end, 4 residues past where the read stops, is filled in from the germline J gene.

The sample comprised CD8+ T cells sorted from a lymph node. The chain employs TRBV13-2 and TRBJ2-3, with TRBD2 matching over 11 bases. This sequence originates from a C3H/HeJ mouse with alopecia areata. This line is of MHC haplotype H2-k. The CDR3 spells CASGDVGLGEDAETLYF. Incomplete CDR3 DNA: TGTGCCAGCGGTGATGTGGGACTGGGGGAGGACGCAGAA.